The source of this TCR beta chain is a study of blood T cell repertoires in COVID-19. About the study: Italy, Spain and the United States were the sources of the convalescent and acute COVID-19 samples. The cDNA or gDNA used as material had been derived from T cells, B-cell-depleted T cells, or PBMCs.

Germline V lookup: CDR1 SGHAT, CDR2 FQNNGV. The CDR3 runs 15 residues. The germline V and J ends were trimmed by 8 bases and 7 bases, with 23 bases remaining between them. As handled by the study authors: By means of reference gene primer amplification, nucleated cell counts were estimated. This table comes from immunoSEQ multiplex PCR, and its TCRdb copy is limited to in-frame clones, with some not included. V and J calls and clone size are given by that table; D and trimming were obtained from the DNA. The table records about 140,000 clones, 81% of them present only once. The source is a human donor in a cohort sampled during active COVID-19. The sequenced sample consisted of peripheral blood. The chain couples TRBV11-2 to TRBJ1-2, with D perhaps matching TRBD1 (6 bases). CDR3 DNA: TGTGCCAGCGACCATCCCGGGACAACCGACGGTGGCTACACCTTC. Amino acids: CASDHPGTTDGGYTF.